At least ten counts were recorded for the clone carrying this TCR beta chain. Its specificity is not known. The data are from a study of T-cell reconstitution after alpha-beta-depleted transplantation in children. The study's findings and limits: The authors attributed T-cell counts and diversity one year after transplant mostly to newly produced T cells.

Unique molecular identifiers were incorporated when the TCRbeta library was constructed. A single record per CDR3 protein comes from TCRdb applying MiXCR to the PCR reads. The table lists hundreds of thousands of distinct CDR3 sequences, around 25% of them singletons. The sample in question was PBMCs, mostly from graft donor cells, obtained 360 days after TCRalphabeta/CD19-depleted stem cell transplant. This TCR was sampled from a female patient younger than 10 who had a stem cell transplant for congenital amegakaryocytic thrombocytopenia, so the T cells may come from the graft donor.

CDR3 sequence reads: CASSFGGSNYGYTF. The CDR3 DNA is TGTGCCAGCAGTTTTGGGGGGTCGAACTATGGCTACACCTTC. The rearrangement links TRBV12-3 or TRBV12-4 to TRBJ1-2, with D maybe TRBD1 (5 bases). This CDR3 spans 14 amino acids. The V and J ends lost 3 bases and 2 bases respectively, with 10 bases between them.